The clone carrying this T cell receptor beta chain has only a few counts. Its antigen is undetermined. This sample was included in a study of post-analysis software for immune sequencing data. Study-wide results and limits: Multiple sclerosis was associated with a significant reduction in normalized Chao1 diversity relative to controls. There were about 5 TRBV segments more frequent in patients than controls, and TRBV5-6, TRBV5-1 and TRBV20-1 were among them.

The CDR3 covers 14 residues. The ends were cut back, 4 bases at V and 8 bases at J, with 15 bases in the middle. Germline CDR1 SGHKS, CDR2 YYEKEE (reference sequence). cDNA libraries of TCR beta carried unique molecular identifiers. TCRdb re-derived calls from the PCR reads in MiXCR, one entry per CDR3 protein. This sample yields about 680,000 distinct CDR3 sequences, of which 59% are seen a single time; around 11% belongs to the top ten. Sequencing input: blood. This TCR was sampled from a girl aged 2 to 10 with multiple sclerosis. The chain carries TRBV5-5 and TRBJ1-4; D call uncertain. CDR3 amino acids: CASSDLAGEEKLFF. The CDR3 DNA reads as TGTGCCAGCAGCGACTTGGCAGGAGAGGAAAAACTGTTTTTT.